At least ten counts were recorded for the clone carrying this T cell receptor (beta chain). No antigen is known for it. Previously described methods and listed TCR primers were employed for the bulk TCR libraries. TCRdb reprocessed the PCR reads via MiXCR and lists one record per CDR3 protein. The sample comprises more than 450,000 distinct CDR3 sequences, 20% to 25% of which are singletons, and 0.65% to 0.95% rests with the top ten. The data were taken from a study of molecular identifiers for immune sequencing clone quantification. Germline V CDR1 and CDR2: SGHDT, YYEEEE. V lost 0 bases and J 1 base, leaving 5 bases between the germline ends. CDR3 size: 13 residues. Notes on the study in general: Detection of one spiked Jurkat cell's TCR RNA reportedly worked in about a million naive cells.

Material for sequencing was naive CD8+ T cells from blood, with Jurkat cell RNA spiked in. Stated subset: FACS-sorted CD8+CD4-CCR7+CD45RA+ naive T cells. V is TRBV5-6 and J is TRBJ2-7; D uncertain. This receptor was taken from a human donor in good health. Some libraries in this study had Jurkat cell RNA spiked in. CDR3 DNA: TGTGCCAGCAGCTTGGTGGGGTCCTACGAGCAGTACTTC. Translating it yields CASSLVGSYEQYF.